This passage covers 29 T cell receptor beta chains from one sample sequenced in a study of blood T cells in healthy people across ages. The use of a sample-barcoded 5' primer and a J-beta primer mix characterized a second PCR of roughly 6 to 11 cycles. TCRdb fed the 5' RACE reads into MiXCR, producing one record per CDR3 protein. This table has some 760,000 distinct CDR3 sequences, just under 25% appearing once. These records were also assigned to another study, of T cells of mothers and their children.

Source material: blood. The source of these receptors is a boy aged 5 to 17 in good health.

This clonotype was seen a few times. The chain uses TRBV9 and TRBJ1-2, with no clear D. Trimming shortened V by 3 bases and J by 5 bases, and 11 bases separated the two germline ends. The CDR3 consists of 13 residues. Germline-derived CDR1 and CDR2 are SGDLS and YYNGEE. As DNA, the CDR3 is TGTGCCAGCAGCGGCCTCAGCCCATATGGCTACACCTTC. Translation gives CASSGLSPYGYTF.

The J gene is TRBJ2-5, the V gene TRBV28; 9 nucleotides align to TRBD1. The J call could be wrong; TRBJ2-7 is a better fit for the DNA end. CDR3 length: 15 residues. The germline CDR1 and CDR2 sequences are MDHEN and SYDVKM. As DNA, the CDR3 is TGTGCCAGCAGTTTATTGGGACAGGGAGGGTTCGAGCAGTACTTC. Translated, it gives CASSLLGQGGFEQYF.

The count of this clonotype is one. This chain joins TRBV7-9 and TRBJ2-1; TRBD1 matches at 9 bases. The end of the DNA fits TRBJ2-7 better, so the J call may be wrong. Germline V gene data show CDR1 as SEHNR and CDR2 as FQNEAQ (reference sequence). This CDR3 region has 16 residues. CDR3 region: CASSFDPGQGTYEQYF. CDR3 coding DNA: TGTGCCAGCAGCTTTGACCCGGGACAGGGTACCTACGAGCAGTACTTC.

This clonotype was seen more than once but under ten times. The CDR3 region has the DNA TGCGCCAGCGTTCGCGAGGCTGAAGCTTTCTTT. Amino acids: CASVREAEAFF. The rearrangement links TRBV4-1 to TRBJ1-1; no firm D call. The CDR3 runs 11 residues. Between the trimmed V and J ends, which lost 8 bases and 6 bases, there was a span of 10 bases. Per germline, CDR1 MGHRA and CDR2 YSYEKL.

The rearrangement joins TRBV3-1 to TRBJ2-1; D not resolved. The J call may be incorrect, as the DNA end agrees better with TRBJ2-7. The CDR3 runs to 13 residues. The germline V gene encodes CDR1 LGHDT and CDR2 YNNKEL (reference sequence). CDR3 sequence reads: CASSRSLEYEQYF. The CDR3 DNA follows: TGTGCCAGCAGCCGAAGTCTGGAATACGAGCAGTACTTC.

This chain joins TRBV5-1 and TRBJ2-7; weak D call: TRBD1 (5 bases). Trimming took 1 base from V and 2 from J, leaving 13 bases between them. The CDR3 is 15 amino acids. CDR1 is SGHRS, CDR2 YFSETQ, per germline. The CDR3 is CASSLFVGRTYEQYF. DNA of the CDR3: TGCGCCAGCAGCTTGTTTGTGGGGCGAACCTACGAGCAGTACTTC. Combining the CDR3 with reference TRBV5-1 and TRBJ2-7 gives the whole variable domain KAGVTQTPRYLIKTRGQQVTLSCSPISGHRSVSWYQQTPGQGLQFLFEYFSETQRNKGNFPGRFSGRQFSNSRSEMNVSTLELGDSALYLCASSLFVGRTYEQYFGPGTRLTVT.

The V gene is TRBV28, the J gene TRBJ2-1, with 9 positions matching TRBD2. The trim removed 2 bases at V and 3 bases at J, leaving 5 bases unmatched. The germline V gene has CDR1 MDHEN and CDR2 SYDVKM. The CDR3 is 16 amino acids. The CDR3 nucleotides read TGTGCCAGCAGTTTAATAGGGACTAGCAGCTACAATGAGCAGTTCTTC. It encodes CASSLIGTSSYNEQFF.

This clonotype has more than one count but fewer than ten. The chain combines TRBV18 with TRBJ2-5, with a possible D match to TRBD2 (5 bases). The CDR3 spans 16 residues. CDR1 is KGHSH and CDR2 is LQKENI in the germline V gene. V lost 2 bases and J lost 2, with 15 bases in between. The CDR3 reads CASSPISAGVQETQYF. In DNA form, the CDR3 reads TGTGCCAGCTCACCAATATCCGCCGGGGTTCAAGAGACCCAGTACTTC.

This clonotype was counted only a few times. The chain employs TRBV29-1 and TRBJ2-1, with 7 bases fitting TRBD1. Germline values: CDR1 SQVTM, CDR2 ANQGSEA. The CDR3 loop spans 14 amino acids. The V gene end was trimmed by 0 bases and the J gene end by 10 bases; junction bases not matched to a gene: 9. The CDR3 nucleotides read TGCAGCGTTGAAGAGGACAGCGCAGGGGGAGAGCAGTTCTTC. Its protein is CSVEEDSAGGEQFF.

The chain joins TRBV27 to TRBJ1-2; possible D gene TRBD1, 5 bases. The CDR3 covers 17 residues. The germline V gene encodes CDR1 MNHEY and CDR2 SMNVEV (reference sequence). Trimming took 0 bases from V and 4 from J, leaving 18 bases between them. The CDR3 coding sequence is TGTGCCAGCAGTTTATCAGGGGCCCCCCGTATGCCCTATGGCTACACCTTC. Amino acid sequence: CASSLSGAPRMPYGYTF.

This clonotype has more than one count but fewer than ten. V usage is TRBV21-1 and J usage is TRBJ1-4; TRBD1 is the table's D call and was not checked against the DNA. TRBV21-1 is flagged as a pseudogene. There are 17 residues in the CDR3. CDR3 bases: TGTGCCAGCGGGACAGGGGAGGATCGGGCAACTAATGAAAAACTGTTTTTT. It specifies CASGTGEDRATNEKLFF.

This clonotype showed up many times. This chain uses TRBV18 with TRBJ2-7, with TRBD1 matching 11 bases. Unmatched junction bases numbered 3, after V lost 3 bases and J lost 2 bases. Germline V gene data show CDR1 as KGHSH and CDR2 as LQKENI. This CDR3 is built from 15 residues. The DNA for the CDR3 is TGTGCCAGCTCACCGGGACAGGGGGGTCCCTACGAGCAGTACTTC. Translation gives CASSPGQGGPYEQYF.

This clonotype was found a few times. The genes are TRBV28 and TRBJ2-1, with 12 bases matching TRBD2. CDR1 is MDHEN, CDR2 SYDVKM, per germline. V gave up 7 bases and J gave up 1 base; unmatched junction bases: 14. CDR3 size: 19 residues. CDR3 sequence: CASISGGLAGGLSYNEQFF. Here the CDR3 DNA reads TGTGCCAGCATCTCCGGAGGGCTAGCGGGGGGGCTATCCTACAATGAGCAGTTCTTC.

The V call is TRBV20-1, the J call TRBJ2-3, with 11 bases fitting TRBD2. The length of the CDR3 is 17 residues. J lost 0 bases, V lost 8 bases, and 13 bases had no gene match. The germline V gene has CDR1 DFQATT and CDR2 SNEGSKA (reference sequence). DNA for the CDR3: TGCAGTTGCACGATAGCGGGAGGGCCGACTAGCACAGATACGCAGTATTTT. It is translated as CSCTIAGGPTSTDTQYF.

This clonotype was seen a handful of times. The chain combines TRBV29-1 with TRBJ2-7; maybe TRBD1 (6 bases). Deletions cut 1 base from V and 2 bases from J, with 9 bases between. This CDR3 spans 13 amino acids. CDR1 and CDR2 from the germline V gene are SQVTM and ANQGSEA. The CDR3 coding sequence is TGCAGCGTTGAAGGCAGGGGACCCTACGAGCAGTACTTC. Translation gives CSVEGRGPYEQYF.

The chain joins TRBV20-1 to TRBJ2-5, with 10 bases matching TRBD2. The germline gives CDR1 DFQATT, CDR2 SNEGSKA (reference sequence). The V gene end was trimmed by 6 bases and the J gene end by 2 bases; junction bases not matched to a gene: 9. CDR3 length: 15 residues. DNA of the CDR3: TGCAGTGCCCCCCTAGCGGGGGCCTTTCAAGAGACCCAGTACTTC. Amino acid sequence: CSAPLAGAFQETQYF.

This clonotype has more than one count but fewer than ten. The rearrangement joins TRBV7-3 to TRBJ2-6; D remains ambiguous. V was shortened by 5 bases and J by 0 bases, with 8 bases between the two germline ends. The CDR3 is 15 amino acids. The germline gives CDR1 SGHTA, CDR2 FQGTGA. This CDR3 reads CASSPVVSGANVLTF. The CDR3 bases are TGTGCCAGCAGCCCGGTGGTCTCTGGGGCCAACGTCCTGACTTTC.

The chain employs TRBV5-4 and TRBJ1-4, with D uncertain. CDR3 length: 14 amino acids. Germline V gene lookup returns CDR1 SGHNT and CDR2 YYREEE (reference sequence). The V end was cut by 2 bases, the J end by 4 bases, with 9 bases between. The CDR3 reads CASSLRENNEKLFF. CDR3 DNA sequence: TGTGCCAGCAGCTTAAGGGAGAATAATGAAAAACTGTTTTTT.

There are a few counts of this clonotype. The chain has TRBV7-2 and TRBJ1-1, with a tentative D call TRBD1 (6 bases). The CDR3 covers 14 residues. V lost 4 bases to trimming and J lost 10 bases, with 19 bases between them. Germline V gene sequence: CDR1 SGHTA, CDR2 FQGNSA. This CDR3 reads CASSYPGHAMGAFF. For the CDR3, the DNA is TGTGCCAGCAGCTACCCGGGACACGCCATGGGAGCTTTCTTT.

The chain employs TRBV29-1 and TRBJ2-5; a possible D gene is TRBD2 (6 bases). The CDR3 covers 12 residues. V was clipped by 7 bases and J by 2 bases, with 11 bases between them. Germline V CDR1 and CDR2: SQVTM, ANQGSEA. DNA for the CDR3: TGCAGCGCAGTGGGGGGACAAGAGACCCAGTACTTC. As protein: CSAVGGQETQYF.

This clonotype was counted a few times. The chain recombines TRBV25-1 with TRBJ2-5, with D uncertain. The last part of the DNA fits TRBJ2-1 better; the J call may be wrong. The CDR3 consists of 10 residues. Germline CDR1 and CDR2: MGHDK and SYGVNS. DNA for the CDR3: TGTGCCAGCAGTTTCGGTGAGCAGTTCTTC. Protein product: CASSFGEQFF.

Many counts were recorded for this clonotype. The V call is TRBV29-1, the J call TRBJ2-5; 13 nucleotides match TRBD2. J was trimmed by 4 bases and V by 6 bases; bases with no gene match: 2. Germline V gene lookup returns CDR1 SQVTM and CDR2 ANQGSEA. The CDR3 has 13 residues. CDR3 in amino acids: CSVRLAGGETQYF. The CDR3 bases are TGCAGCGTCCGACTAGCGGGAGGAGAGACCCAGTACTTC. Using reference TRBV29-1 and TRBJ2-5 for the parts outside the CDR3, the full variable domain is SAVISQKPSRDICQRGTSLTIQCQVDSQVTMMFWYRQQPGQSLTLIATANQGSEATYESGFVIDKFPISRPNLTFSTLTVSNMSPEDSSIYLCSVRLAGGETQYFGPGTRLLVL.

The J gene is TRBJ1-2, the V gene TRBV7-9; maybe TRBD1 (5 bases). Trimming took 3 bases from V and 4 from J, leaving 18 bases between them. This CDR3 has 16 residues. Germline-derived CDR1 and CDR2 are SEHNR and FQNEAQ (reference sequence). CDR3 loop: CASSFGGTFRLYGYTF. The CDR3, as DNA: TGTGCCAGCAGCTTCGGGGGGACCTTTCGTCTCTATGGCTACACCTTC.

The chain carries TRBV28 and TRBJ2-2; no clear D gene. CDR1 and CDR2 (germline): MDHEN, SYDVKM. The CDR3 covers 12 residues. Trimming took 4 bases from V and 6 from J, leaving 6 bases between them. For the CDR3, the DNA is TGTGCCAGCAGTTCCATCCCCGGGGAGCTGTTTTTT. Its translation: CASSSIPGELFF.

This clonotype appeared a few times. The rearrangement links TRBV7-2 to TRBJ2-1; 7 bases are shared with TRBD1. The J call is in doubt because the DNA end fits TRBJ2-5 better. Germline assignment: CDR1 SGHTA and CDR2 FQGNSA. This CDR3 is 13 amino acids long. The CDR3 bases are TGTGCCAGCAACAGGGGAAAGGGAGAGACCCAGTACTTC. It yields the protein CASNRGKGETQYF.

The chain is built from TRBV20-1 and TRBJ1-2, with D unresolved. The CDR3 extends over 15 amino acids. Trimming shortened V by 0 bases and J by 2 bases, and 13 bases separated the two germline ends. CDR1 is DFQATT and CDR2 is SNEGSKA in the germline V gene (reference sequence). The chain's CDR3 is CSARDDLGLNYGYTF. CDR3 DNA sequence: TGCAGTGCTAGAGATGACTTAGGGCTCAACTATGGCTACACCTTC.

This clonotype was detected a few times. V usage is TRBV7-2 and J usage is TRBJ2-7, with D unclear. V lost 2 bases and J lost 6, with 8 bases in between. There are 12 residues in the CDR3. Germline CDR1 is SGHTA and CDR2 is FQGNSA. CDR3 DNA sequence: TGTGCCAGCAGCTTAACCCCCCCCGAGCAGTACTTC. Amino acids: CASSLTPPEQYF.

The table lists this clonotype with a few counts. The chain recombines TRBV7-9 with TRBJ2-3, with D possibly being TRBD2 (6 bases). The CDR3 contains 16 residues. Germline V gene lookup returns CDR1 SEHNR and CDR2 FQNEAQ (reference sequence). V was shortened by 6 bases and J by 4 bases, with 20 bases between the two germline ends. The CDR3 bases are TGTGCCAGCAGTCCTTGGAGGGGAGATATCCCAGATACGCAGTATTTT. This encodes CASSPWRGDIPDTQYF.

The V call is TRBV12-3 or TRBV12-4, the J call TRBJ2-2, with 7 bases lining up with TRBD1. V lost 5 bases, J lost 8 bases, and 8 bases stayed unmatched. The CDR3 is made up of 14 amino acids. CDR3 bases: TGTGCCAGCAGTGCACAGGGGACAATGGGGGAGCTGTTTTTT. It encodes CASSAQGTMGELFF.